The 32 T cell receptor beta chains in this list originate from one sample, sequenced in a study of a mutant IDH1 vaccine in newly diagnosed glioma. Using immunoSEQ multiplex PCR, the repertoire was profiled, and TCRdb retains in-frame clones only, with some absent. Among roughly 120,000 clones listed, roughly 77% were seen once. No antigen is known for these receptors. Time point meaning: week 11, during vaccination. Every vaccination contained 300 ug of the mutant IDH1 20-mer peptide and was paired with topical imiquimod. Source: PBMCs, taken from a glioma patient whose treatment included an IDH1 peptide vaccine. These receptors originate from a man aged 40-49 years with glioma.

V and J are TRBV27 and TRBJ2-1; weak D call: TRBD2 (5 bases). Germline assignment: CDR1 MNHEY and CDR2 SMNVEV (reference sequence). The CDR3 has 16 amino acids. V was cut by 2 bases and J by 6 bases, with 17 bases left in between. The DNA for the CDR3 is TGTGCCAGCAGTTTACGGTACCTAGGAGGTCTCAATGAGCAGTTCTTC. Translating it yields CASSLRYLGGLNEQFF.

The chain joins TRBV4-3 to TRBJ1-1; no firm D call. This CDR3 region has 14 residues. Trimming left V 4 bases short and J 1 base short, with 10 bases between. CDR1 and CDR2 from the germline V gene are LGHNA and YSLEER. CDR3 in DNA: TGCGCCAGCAGCCTCCGGGCGGAGAACACTGAAGCTTTCTTT. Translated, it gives CASSLRAENTEAFF.

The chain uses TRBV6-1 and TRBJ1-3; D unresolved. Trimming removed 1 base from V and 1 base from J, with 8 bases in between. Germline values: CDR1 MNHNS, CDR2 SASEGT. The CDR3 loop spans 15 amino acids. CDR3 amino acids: CASSEDIGSGNTIYF. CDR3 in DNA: TGTGCCAGCAGTGAAGATATCGGGTCTGGAAACACCATATATTTT.

CDR3 amino acids: CASSLTLAGGRNEQFF. CDR3 bases: TGTGCCAGCAGCTTGACACTAGCGGGAGGGAGAAATGAGCAGTTCTTC. V is TRBV5-4 and J is TRBJ2-1; 13 positions match TRBD2. Germline CDR1 reads SGHNT; CDR2 reads YYREEE (reference sequence). The CDR3 is 16 residues long. The trim removed 1 base at V and 7 bases at J, leaving 5 bases unmatched. Full variable domain (missing parts from reference TRBV5-4 and TRBJ2-1): ETGVTQSPTHLIKTRGQQVTLRCSSQSGHNTVSWYQQALGQGPQFIFQYYREEENGRGNFPPRFSGLQFPNYSSELNVNALELDDSALYLCASSLTLAGGRNEQFFGPGTRLTVL.

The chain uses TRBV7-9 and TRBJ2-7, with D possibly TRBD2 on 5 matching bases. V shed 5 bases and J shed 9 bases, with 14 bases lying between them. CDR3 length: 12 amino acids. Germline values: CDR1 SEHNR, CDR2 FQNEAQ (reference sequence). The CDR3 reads CASSPRGHRQYF. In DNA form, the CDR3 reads TGTGCCAGCAGCCCCCGAGGGCATCGGCAGTACTTC.

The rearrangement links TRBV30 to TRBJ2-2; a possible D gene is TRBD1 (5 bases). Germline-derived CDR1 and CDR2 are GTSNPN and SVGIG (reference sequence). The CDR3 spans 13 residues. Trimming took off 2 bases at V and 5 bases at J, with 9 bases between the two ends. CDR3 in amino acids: CAWSNRRTGELFF. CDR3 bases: TGTGCCTGGAGTAACAGGAGAACCGGGGAGCTGTTTTTT.

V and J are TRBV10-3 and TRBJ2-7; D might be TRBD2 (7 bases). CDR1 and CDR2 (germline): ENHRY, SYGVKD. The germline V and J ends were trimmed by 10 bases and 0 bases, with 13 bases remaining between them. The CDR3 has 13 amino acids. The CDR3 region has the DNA TGTGCCACCACGGGGGGCTTCTCCTACGAGCAGTACTTC. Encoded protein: CATTGGFSYEQYF.

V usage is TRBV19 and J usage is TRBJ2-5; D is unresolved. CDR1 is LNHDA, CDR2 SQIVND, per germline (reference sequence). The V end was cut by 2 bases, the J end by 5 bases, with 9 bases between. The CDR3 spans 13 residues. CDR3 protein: CASSIIEGETQYF. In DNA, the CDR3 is TGTGCCAGTAGTATAATAGAAGGGGAGACCCAGTACTTC.

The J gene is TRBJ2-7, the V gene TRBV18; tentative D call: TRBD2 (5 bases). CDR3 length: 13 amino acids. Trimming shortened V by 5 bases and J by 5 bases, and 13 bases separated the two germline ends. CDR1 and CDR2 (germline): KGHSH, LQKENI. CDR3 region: CASSSEFGNEQYF. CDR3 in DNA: TGTGCCAGCTCATCTGAATTCGGGAACGAGCAGTACTTC.

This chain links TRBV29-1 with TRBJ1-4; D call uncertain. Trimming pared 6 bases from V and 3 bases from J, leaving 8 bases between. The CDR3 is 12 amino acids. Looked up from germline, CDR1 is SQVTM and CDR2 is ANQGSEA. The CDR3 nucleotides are TGCAGCGTCCCCGGTCCTAATGAAAAACTGTTTTTT. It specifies CSVPGPNEKLFF.

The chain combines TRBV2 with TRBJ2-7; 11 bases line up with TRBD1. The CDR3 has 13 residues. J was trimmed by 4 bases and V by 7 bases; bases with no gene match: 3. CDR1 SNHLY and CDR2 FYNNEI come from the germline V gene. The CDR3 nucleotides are TGTGCCAGCAAGGACAGGGGGCGGTACGAGCAGTACTTC. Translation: CASKDRGRYEQYF.

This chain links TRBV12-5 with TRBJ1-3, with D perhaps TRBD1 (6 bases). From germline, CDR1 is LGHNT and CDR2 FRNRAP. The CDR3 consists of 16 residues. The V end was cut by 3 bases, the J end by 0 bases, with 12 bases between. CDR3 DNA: TGTGCTAGTGGTTTCGGGGGGGCCAACTCTGGAAACACCATATATTTT. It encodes CASGFGGANSGNTIYF.

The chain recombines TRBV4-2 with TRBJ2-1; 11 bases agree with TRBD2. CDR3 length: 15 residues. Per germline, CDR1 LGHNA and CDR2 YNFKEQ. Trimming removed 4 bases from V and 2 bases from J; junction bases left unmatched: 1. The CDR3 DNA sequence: TGTGCCAGCAGCCTAGCGGGGGGGACCTACAATGAGCAGTTCTTC. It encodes CASSLAGGTYNEQFF.

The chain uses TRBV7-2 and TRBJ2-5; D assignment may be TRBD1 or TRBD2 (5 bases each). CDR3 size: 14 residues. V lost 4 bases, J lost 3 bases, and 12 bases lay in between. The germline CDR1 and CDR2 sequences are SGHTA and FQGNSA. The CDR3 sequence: CASSWAGREETQYF. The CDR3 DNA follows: TGTGCCAGCAGCTGGGCGGGCAGGGAAGAGACCCAGTACTTC. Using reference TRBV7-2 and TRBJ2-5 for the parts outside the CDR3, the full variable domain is GAGVSQSPSNKVTEKGKDVELRCDPISGHTALYWYRQSLGQGLEFLIYFQGNSAPDKSGLPSDRFSAERTGGSVSTLTIQRTQQEDSAVYLCASSWAGREETQYFGPGTRLLVL.

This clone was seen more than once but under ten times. The CDR3 coding sequence is TGTGCCAGCAGCCAGGGGAATAGCAATCAGCCCCAGCATTTT. Translation: CASSQGNSNQPQHF. This sequence joins TRBV7-9 and TRBJ1-5, with D possibly TRBD1 on 6 matching bases. With 5 bases removed from V and 0 bases from J, the gap between germline ends came to 8 bases. In germline, CDR1 is SEHNR, CDR2 FQNEAQ (reference sequence). The CDR3 covers 14 residues.

The DNA for the CDR3 is TGTGCCAGCAGCTTGGAGCAGGGCCGCAAAGAGACCCAGTACTTC. Translating gives CASSLEQGRKETQYF. The J gene is TRBJ2-5, the V gene TRBV5-4; perhaps TRBD1 as D (5 bases). Germline CDR1 SGHNT, CDR2 YYREEE (reference sequence). V was trimmed by 0 bases and J by 3 bases, leaving 12 bases between them. This CDR3 contains 15 residues. The full variable domain, in which reference TRBV5-4 and TRBJ2-5 provide the parts outside the CDR3, is ETGVTQSPTHLIKTRGQQVTLRCSSQSGHNTVSWYQQALGQGPQFIFQYYREEENGRGNFPPRFSGLQFPNYSSELNVNALELDDSALYLCASSLEQGRKETQYFGPGTRLLVL.

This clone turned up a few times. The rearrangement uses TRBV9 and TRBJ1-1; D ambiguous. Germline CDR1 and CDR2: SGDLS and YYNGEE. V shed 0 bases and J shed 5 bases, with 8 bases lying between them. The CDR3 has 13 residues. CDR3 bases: TGTGCCAGCAGCGTAGAAACGAGGACTGAAGCTTTCTTT. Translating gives CASSVETRTEAFF.

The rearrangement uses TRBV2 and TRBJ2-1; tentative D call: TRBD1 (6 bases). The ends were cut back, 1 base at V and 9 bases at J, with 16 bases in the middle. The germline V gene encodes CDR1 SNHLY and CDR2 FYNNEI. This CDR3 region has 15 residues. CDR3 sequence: CASSEGGLGRPEQFF. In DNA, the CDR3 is TGTGCCAGCAGTGAAGGGGGGCTAGGTCGGCCTGAGCAGTTCTTC.

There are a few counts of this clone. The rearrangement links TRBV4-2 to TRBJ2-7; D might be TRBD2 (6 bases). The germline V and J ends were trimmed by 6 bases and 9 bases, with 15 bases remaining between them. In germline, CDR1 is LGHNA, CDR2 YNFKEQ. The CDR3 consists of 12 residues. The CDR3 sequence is CASRTGGGGQYF. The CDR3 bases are TGTGCCAGCAGAACTGGGGGAGGTGGGCAGTACTTC.

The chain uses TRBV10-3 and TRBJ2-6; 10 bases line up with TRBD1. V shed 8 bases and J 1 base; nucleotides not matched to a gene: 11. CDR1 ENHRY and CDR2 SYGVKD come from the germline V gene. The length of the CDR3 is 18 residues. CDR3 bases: TGTGCCATCCGCTCCGGGACAGGGGTTTCGTCTGGGGCCAACGTCCTGACTTTC. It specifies CAIRSGTGVSSGANVLTF.

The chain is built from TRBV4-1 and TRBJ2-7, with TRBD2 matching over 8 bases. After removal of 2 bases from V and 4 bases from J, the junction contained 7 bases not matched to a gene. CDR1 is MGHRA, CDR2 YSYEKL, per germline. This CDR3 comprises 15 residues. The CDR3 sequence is CASSQPTSGVYEQYF. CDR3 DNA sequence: TGCGCCAGCAGCCAACCCACTAGCGGAGTATACGAGCAGTACTTC.

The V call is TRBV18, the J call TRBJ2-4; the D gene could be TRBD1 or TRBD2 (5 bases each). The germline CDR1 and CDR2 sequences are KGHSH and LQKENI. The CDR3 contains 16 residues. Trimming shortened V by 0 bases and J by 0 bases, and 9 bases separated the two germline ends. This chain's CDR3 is CASSPPRGVAKNIQYF. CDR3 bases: TGTGCCAGCTCACCACCGAGGGGCGTAGCCAAAAACATTCAGTACTTC. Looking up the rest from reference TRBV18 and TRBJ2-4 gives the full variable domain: NAGVMQNPRHLVRRRGQEARLRCSPMKGHSHVYWYRQLPEEGLKFMVYLQKENIIDESGMPKERFSAEFPKEGPSILRIQQVVRGDSAAYFCASSPPRGVAKNIQYFGAGTRLSVL.

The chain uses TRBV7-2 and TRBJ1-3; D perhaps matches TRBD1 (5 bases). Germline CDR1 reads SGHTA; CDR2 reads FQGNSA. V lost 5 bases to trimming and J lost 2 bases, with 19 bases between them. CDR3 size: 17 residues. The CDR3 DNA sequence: TGTGCCAGCAGCCCCGGGACCCTGGGGTCCACTGGAAACACCATATATTTT. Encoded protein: CASSPGTLGSTGNTIYF.

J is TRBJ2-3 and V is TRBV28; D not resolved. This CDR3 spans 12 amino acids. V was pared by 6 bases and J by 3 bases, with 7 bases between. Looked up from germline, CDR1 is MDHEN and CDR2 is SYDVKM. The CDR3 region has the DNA TGTGCCAGCAGCCGAGATACAGATACGCAGTATTTT. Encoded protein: CASSRDTDTQYF.

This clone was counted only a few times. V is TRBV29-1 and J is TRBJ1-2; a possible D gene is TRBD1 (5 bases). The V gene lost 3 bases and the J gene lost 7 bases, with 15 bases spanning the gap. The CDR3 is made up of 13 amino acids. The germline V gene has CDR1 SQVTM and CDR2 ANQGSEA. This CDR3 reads CSVETARLSGYTF. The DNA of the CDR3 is TGCAGCGTTGAGACAGCCAGGCTTAGTGGCTACACCTTC.

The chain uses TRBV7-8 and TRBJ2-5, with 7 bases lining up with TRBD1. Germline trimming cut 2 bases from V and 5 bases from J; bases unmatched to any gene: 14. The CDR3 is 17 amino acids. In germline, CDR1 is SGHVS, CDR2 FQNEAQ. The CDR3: CASSLTGTVLQGETQYF. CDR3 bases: TGTGCCAGCAGCTTAACGGGGACAGTTTTACAGGGGGAGACCCAGTACTTC. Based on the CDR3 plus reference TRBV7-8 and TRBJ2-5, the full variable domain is GAGVSQSPRYKVAKRGQDVALRCDPISGHVSLFWYQQALGQGPEFLTYFQNEAQLDKSGLPSDRFFAERPEGSVSTLKIQRTQQEDSAVYLCASSLTGTVLQGETQYFGPGTRLLVL.

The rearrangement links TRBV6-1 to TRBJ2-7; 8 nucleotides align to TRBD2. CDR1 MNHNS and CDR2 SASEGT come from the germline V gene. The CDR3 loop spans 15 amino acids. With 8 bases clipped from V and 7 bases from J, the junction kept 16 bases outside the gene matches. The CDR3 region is CASSILAGGEREQYF. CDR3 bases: TGTGCCAGCTCAATTTTGGCGGGGGGCGAACGAGAGCAGTACTTC.

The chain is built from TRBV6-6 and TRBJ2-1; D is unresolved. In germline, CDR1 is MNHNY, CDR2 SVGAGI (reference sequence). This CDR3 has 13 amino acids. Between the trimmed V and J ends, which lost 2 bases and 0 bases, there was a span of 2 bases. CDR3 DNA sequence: TGTGCCAGCAGTTACAGCTCCTACAATGAGCAGTTCTTC. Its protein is CASSYSSYNEQFF.

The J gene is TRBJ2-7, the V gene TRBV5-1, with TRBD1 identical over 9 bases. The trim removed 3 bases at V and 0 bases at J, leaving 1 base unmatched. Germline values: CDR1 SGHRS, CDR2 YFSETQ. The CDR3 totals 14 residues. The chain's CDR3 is CASSSTGGSYEQYF. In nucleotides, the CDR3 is TGCGCCAGCAGCTCGACAGGGGGCTCCTACGAGCAGTACTTC.

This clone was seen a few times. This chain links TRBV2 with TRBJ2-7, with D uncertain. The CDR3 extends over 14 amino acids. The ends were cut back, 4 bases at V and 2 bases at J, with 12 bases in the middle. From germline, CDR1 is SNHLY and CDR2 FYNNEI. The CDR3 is CASSAGRYPYEQYF. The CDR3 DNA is TGTGCCAGCAGTGCGGGCAGGTACCCCTACGAGCAGTACTTC.

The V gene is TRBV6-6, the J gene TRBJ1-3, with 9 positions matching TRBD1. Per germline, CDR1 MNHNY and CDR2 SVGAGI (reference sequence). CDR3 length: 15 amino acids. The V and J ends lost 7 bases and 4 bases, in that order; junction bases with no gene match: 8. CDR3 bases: TGTGCCAGCAACTCACAGGGGGCTTCCGGAAACACCATATATTTT. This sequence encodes CASNSQGASGNTIYF.

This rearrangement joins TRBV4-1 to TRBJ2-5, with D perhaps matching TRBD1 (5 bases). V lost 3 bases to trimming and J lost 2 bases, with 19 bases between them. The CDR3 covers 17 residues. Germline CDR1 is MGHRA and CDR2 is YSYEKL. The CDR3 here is CASSQDDDREAQETQYF. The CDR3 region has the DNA TGCGCCAGCAGCCAGGACGATGACAGAGAAGCACAAGAGACCCAGTACTTC.